The T cell receptor beta chain described here comes from a study of T cell responses to AZD1222 COVID-19 vaccine (dated by TCRdb to about 2021). In terms of the full investigation: AZD1222 recipients given second doses at about 4 weeks or at about 12 weeks were pooled, since spike-specific TCR depth and breadth were not found to differ between the two schedules. A total of 233 trial participants underwent TCR sequencing, of whom about 210 received two doses of AZD1222 and approximately 25 received two doses of the MenACWY control vaccine. Trial participants were enrolled by age into subgroups of 18-55, 56-69 and 70-plus years, and 148, 28 and 57 TCR-sequenced participants, respectively, were included in these subgroups.

The CDR3 regions of human TCRbeta chains were analyzed by immunosequencing. The paper's processing steps were these. TCRs in the repertoires were matched against a reference library of SARS-CoV-2-specific TCRs that had been generated with the MIRA antigen-specificity platform. Breadth was defined as the fraction of unique TCRs that were SARS-CoV-2-associated, and depth was defined as the fraction of total T cells that were SARS-CoV-2-associated. Using the MIRA data, every spike-specific TCR was mapped to the spike region that the TCR reacted to and assigned to either a CD4 or a CD8 class. Log10-transformed breadth and depth values were compared by one-way ANOVA with Sidak's multiple comparisons tests. Imported from immuneACCESS, the table was reduced by TCRdb to in-frame sequences with V and J called. These copies leave out some clones; in studies compared against another copy, an unresolved V gene accounts for under half, and the cause of the remainder is not known. Clone size and V and J calls were adopted from that table, with D and trimming inferred from the DNA. The sample profile shows roughly 150,000 clones; around 90% of them were found once. The ten largest clones capture roughly 3.7% of the sample.

Only a few counts were recorded for this clone. Its antigen is not yet known. There are no base qualities to consult, and no much larger clone falls within one base. Reading the label with the study, this specimen's time point is: baseline before first vaccination. Samples from vaccinated people were obtained from the UK trials COV001 and COV002, which included a single-blind randomized controlled phase 2/3 trial of AZD1222 (ChAdOx1 nCoV-19) in healthy adults. Trial participant PBMC samples were collected at day 0 and day 28 after the second dose for TCRbeta chain sequencing. General study outcomes and caveats: After two AZD1222 doses, spike-specific TCR breadth and depth were significantly higher than at day 0 and than in MenACWY recipients. Epitopes outside the regions mutated in the B.1.351 and B.1.1.7 variants were reportedly recognized by nearly half of the unique spike-specific TCRs. In the small 56-69-year group, the increase in depth fell short of significance, most likely because of low power. Participants were mostly white British, with more females than males. The authors suggested clonal diversity may have been underestimated. No day 14 peak-response samples were available, so repertoires were characterized only after the peak T cell response. The vaccine-associated CD4 TCRs covered the entire spike protein, and the dominant responses fell in regions 160-218 and 743-854. Only 5 to 7 AZD1222 recipients were SARS-CoV-2 seropositive at baseline, limiting conclusions about previously exposed vaccinees.

The receptor's source is an adult in good health. This specimen was peripheral blood, taken on day 0 of AZD1222 vaccination.

CDR3 loop: CASSLGGTGPSGNTIYF. The DNA is as follows: TGTGCCAGCAGCTTGGGGGGGACAGGCCCCTCTGGAAACACCATATATTTT. The chain is assembled from TRBV5-6 and TRBJ1-3; 8 bases in between match TRBD1. The CDR3 runs 17 residues from the cysteine to the phenylalanine. Only the CDR3 DNA stays, 51 bases, in frame from base 1. V is cut back by 0 bases and J by 0 bases, with 5 bases in the junction unmatched. The germline V gene encodes CDR1 SGHDT and CDR2 YYEEEE.